Listed here are 13 T cell receptor beta chains from one sample, sequenced in a study of response to subunit inactivated influenza vaccine. TCRdb called the RT-PCR reads again in MiXCR, with one record for every CDR3 protein. The sample records 750,000 to 850,000 distinct CDR3 sequences, around 20% being singletons. The sample was PBMCs from blood, taken less than 6 days after vaccination. The source is a man aged 50 to 60 who received an inactivated influenza vaccine.

This clonotype was seen a handful of times. J is TRBJ2-1 and V is TRBV20-1; 12 bases are shared with TRBD2. CDR3 size: 17 residues. V shed 0 bases, J shed 1 base, and the junction held 4 bases outside the gene matches. Germline CDR1 is DFQATT and CDR2 is SNEGSKA (reference sequence). CDR3 residues: CSARDRLAGVSYNEQFF. CDR3 in DNA: TGCAGTGCTAGAGATCGACTAGCGGGGGTTTCCTACAATGAGCAGTTCTTC.

The rearrangement joins TRBV4-2 to TRBJ1-1; D is unresolved. Germline values: CDR1 LGHNA, CDR2 YNFKEQ. The CDR3 contains 13 residues. V was clipped by 6 bases and J by 4 bases, with 12 bases between them. CDR3 residues: CASRAFAGTEAFF. CDR3 sequence (DNA): TGTGCCAGCAGAGCTTTCGCGGGCACTGAAGCTTTCTTT.

In its sample, this clonotype was seen many times. The chain is built from TRBV12-3 or TRBV12-4 and TRBJ2-7; a weak D match, TRBD2 (5 bases). The V gene lost 1 base and the J gene lost 1 base, with 8 bases spanning the gap. The CDR3 is 14 amino acids. The CDR3 here is CASSLEEVSYEQYF. In DNA form, the CDR3 reads TGTGCCAGCAGTTTAGAGGAGGTATCCTACGAGCAGTACTTC.

A few counts support this clonotype. The rearrangement links TRBV20-1 to TRBJ2-1; a weak D match, TRBD1 (5 bases). Germline lookup yields CDR1 DFQATT and CDR2 SNEGSKA (reference sequence). Trimming pared 1 base from V and 0 bases from J, leaving 10 bases between. This CDR3 region has 15 residues. CDR3 protein: CSARVWGSSYNEQFF. In nucleotides, the CDR3 is TGCAGTGCTAGAGTATGGGGCAGCTCCTACAATGAGCAGTTCTTC.

The rearrangement joins TRBV20-1 to TRBJ2-7; 7 bases are a match to TRBD1. Germline CDR1 DFQATT, CDR2 SNEGSKA (reference sequence). V lost 7 bases to trimming and J lost 1 base; unmatched junction nucleotides: 10. This CDR3 contains 14 residues. CDR3 residues: CSVLLPGQSYEQYF. The CDR3 DNA is TGCAGTGTCCTTCTCCCGGGACAGTCCTACGAGCAGTACTTC.

This clonotype was observed a few times. The chain combines TRBV12-3 or TRBV12-4 with TRBJ2-5, with D possibly matching TRBD2 (6 bases). This CDR3 contains 16 residues. V lost 5 bases to trimming and J lost 5 bases, with 21 bases between them. CDR3 bases: TGTGCCAGCAGTCTAACGGGGACTCCAAGGGGTGAGACCCAGTACTTC. Translating it yields CASSLTGTPRGETQYF.

CDR3 sequence: CASSFRPGQESYEQYF. CDR3 nucleotide sequence: TGTGCCAGCAGCTTTCGCCCGGGACAGGAAAGCTACGAGCAGTACTTC. J is TRBJ2-7 and V is TRBV7-9, with 8 positions matching TRBD1. This CDR3 comprises 16 residues. Per the germline V gene, CDR1 is SEHNR and CDR2 is FQNEAQ (reference sequence). The trim removed 3 bases at V and 3 bases at J, leaving 10 bases unmatched.

This clonotype appeared a few times. The chain combines TRBV12-3 or TRBV12-4 with TRBJ2-2; D may match TRBD1 or TRBD2 (6 bases each). V lost 1 base and J 7 bases, leaving 13 bases between the germline ends. This CDR3 spans 15 amino acids. CDR3 in DNA: TGTGCCAGCAGTTTAGTCGGGGGCAGGGGCGGGGAGCTGTTTTTT. Translated, it gives CASSLVGGRGGELFF.

The chain combines TRBV28 with TRBJ1-2, with 11 bases that match TRBD1. From germline, CDR1 is MDHEN and CDR2 SYDVKM. The V segment lost 5 bases and the J segment 6 bases; nucleotides outside the gene matches: 8. The CDR3 totals 15 residues. The CDR3 is CASSDGGQGVDGYTF. In nucleotides, the CDR3 is TGTGCCAGCAGTGACGGGGGACAGGGGGTTGATGGCTACACCTTC.

This clonotype was seen repeatedly, ten times or more. The V call is TRBV20-1, the J call TRBJ2-2; 15 positions match TRBD2. This CDR3 has 19 amino acids. V lost 0 bases and J lost 1; bases outside the gene matches: 6. From germline, CDR1 is DFQATT and CDR2 SNEGSKA (reference sequence). The CDR3 DNA is TGCAGTGCTAGAGATGGGGGACTAGCGGGGGGAAGGAACACCGGGGAGCTGTTTTTT. It translates to CSARDGGLAGGRNTGELFF.

This clonotype was seen a few times. This rearrangement joins TRBV6-2 or TRBV6-3 to TRBJ2-1; 7 nucleotides agree with TRBD1. Per the germline V gene, CDR1 is MNHEY and CDR2 is SVGEGT. The CDR3 consists of 17 residues. The trim removed 4 bases at V and 7 bases at J, leaving 16 bases unmatched. This CDR3 is CASSFRQGMLLGNEQFF. As DNA, the CDR3 is TGTGCCAGCAGTTTCAGACAGGGTATGCTTTTGGGGAATGAGCAGTTCTTC.

The chain employs TRBV7-2 and TRBJ1-1, with D possibly TRBD1 on 5 matching bases. V gave up 5 bases and J gave up 5 bases, with 18 bases separating them. Germline CDR1 is SGHTA and CDR2 is FQGNSA. CDR3 length: 15 residues. CDR3 in DNA: TGTGCCAGCAGCCTCCAACGAGGGGCGCGGACTGAAGCTTTCTTT. Translation gives CASSLQRGARTEAFF.

This clonotype was detected only a few times. The genes are TRBV20-1 and TRBJ2-5; 9 bases are shared with TRBD2. The trim removed 7 bases at V and 4 bases at J, leaving 10 bases unmatched. There are 14 residues in the CDR3. Per the germline V gene, CDR1 is DFQATT and CDR2 is SNEGSKA (reference sequence). This chain's CDR3 is CSVRRRGGGETQYF. The CDR3 nucleotides read TGCAGTGTTCGGAGGCGGGGGGGCGGAGAGACCCAGTACTTC.